These 23 T cell receptor beta chains came from one sample sequenced in a study of cytomegalovirus exposure and HLA in healthy donors. The data were produced by immunoSEQ multiplex PCR, yet TCRdb's version contains in-frame clones alone and is incomplete. The table shows about 200,000 clones, with less than 85% occurring only once. Input material: PBMCs. The source of these receptors is a woman aged 18-29 years in good health and CMV-seronegative.

The genes are TRBV19 and TRBJ2-2; D uncertain. V was clipped by 3 bases and J by 4 bases, with 12 bases between them. CDR1 and CDR2 (germline): LNHDA, SQIVND (reference sequence). The CDR3 contains 15 residues. CDR3 region: CASSILGLSTGELFF. CDR3 nucleotides: TGTGCCAGTAGTATTCTCGGGCTCTCCACCGGGGAGCTGTTTTTT.

The chain combines TRBV15 with TRBJ1-4, with D tentatively TRBD1 (5 bases). CDR1 and CDR2 (germline): LNHNV, YYDKDF (reference sequence). There are 15 residues in the CDR3. V lost 0 bases and J 0 bases, leaving 5 bases between the germline ends. CDR3 nucleotides: TGTGCCACCAGCAGAGAGGGGGCAACTAATGAAAAACTGTTTTTT. This translates into CATSREGATNEKLFF.

The chain carries TRBV5-1 and TRBJ2-2, with unresolved D. Germline CDR1 SGHRS, CDR2 YFSETQ. V gave up 0 bases and J gave up 0 bases, with 6 bases separating them. This CDR3 spans 15 amino acids. This chain's CDR3 is CASSLDRANTGELFF. The CDR3 nucleotides read TGCGCCAGCAGCTTGGATAGGGCGAACACCGGGGAGCTGTTTTTT.

The V call is TRBV19, the J call TRBJ2-7; D is unclear. Germline V lookup: CDR1 LNHDA, CDR2 SQIVND (reference sequence). The germline V and J ends were trimmed by 0 bases and 0 bases, with 9 bases remaining between them. This CDR3 has 15 residues. The CDR3 bases are TGTGCCAGTAGTATAGATCCCACAGCCTCCTACGAGCAGTACTTC. Translated, it gives CASSIDPTASYEQYF.

This clone was observed at least ten times. V and J are TRBV30 and TRBJ1-2, with D possibly matching TRBD1 (5 bases). This CDR3 spans 12 amino acids. Germline loops: CDR1 GTSNPN, CDR2 SVGIG (reference sequence). V was trimmed by 5 bases and J by 9 bases, leaving 16 bases between them. CDR3 region: CAWGRDYRSYTF. CDR3 DNA: TGTGCCTGGGGCAGGGATTATCGGAGCTACACCTTC.

The genes are TRBV5-1 and TRBJ2-1; no definite D call. Trimming took 4 bases from V and 7 from J, leaving 9 bases between them. CDR3 size: 12 residues. Germline V gene data show CDR1 as SGHRS and CDR2 as YFSETQ. The CDR3 coding sequence is TGCGCCAGCAGCCGGGCGGAAAATGAGCAGTTCTTC. Protein: CASSRAENEQFF.

This clone has just one count. This chain connects TRBV7-3 to TRBJ2-7, with 8 bases lining up with TRBD1. The germline V gene has CDR1 SGHTA and CDR2 FQGTGA. Trimming took 6 bases from V and 7 from J; bases not matched to a gene: 8. This CDR3 is built from 13 residues. This chain's CDR3 is CASSSSGGWEQYF. The DNA for the CDR3 is TGTGCCAGCAGTTCATCAGGGGGCTGGGAGCAGTACTTC.

This chain connects TRBV6-5 to TRBJ2-7; D ambiguous. V was trimmed by 6 bases and J by 5 bases, leaving 14 bases between them. This CDR3 spans 13 amino acids. The germline gives CDR1 MNHEY, CDR2 SVGAGI. Here the CDR3 reads CASSRSSTHEQYF. Written as DNA, the CDR3 is TGTGCCAGCAGCAGGAGTTCCACCCACGAGCAGTACTTC.

The chain recombines TRBV2 with TRBJ2-2; 7 positions agree with TRBD2. This CDR3 comprises 16 residues. Trimming took 1 base from V and 4 from J; bases not matched to a gene: 6. CDR1 SNHLY and CDR2 FYNNEI come from the germline V gene. CDR3 loop: CASSEDLAGLTGELFF. DNA for the CDR3: TGTGCCAGCAGTGAAGATTTAGCGGGCCTCACCGGGGAGCTGTTTTTT.

There are a few counts of this clone. The chain couples TRBV6-5 to TRBJ2-3; no clear D gene. Germline CDR1 is MNHEY and CDR2 is SVGAGI. This CDR3 has 11 amino acids. V gave up 5 bases and J gave up 3 bases, with 3 bases separating them. The CDR3 reads CASSHTDTQYF. DNA for the CDR3: TGTGCCAGCAGTCATACAGATACGCAGTATTTT.

The J gene is TRBJ2-1, the V gene TRBV10-1; perhaps TRBD1 as D (6 bases). V was clipped by 5 bases and J by 6 bases, with 14 bases between them. CDR1 is WNHNN, CDR2 SYGVQD, per germline (reference sequence). The CDR3 has 14 amino acids. The CDR3 spells CASSLPGQGNEQFF. The CDR3 DNA sequence: TGCGCCAGCAGTTTACCGGGACAAGGCAATGAGCAGTTCTTC.

The chain links TRBV4-1 to TRBJ1-6; D may be TRBD1 (6 bases). With 3 bases removed from V and 0 bases from J, the gap between germline ends came to 9 bases. This CDR3 comprises 16 residues. CDR1 is MGHRA, CDR2 YSYEKL, per germline. CDR3: CASSQAGVSYNSPLHF. The CDR3 region has the DNA TGCGCCAGCAGCCAGGCAGGGGTCTCCTATAATTCACCCCTCCACTTT.

The chain is built from TRBV10-1 and TRBJ2-1; a weak D match, TRBD1 (6 bases). The germline V gene encodes CDR1 WNHNN and CDR2 SYGVQD (reference sequence). The CDR3 runs to 14 residues. V was clipped by 4 bases and J by 10 bases, with 17 bases between them. As DNA, the CDR3 is TGCGCCAGCAGTGTGACCCCCTCAGGGGACGAGCAGTTCTTC. Translation: CASSVTPSGDEQFF.

The V call is TRBV6-5, the J call TRBJ2-7; possibly TRBD1 for D (6 bases). CDR1 MNHEY and CDR2 SVGAGI come from the germline V gene. Trimming removed 2 bases at V and 3 bases at J, with 8 bases between. CDR3 length: 13 residues. The CDR3 spells CASSYTGIYEQYF. As DNA, the CDR3 is TGTGCCAGCAGTTACACAGGGATCTACGAGCAGTACTTC.

This sequence joins TRBV5-1 and TRBJ1-1; D not resolved. The CDR3 runs to 14 residues. Per the germline V gene, CDR1 is SGHRS and CDR2 is YFSETQ. V was clipped by 5 bases and J by 1 base, with 12 bases between them. This CDR3 is CASRYTYRNTEAFF. In DNA form, the CDR3 reads TGCGCCAGCAGATATACCTACAGGAACACTGAAGCTTTCTTT.

The chain couples TRBV2 to TRBJ2-4; 8 bases match TRBD1. This CDR3 has 14 amino acids. CDR1 is SNHLY, CDR2 FYNNEI, per germline. With V trimmed by 7 bases and J by 5 bases, 7 bases remained unmatched. The DNA of the CDR3 is TGTGCCAGCAAGGTCCAGACAGGGGAAAACATTCAGTACTTC. Its protein product is CASKVQTGENIQYF.

This clone appeared a single time. V is TRBV28 and J is TRBJ2-3; 7 bases fit TRBD1. From germline, CDR1 is MDHEN and CDR2 SYDVKM. This CDR3 region has 13 residues. Trimming removed 3 bases from V and 4 bases from J; junction bases left unmatched: 1. CDR3 DNA: TGTGCCAGCAGTTTTACAGGGGCAGATACGCAGTATTTT. Encoded protein: CASSFTGADTQYF. The full variable domain, in which reference TRBV28 and TRBJ2-3 provide the parts outside the CDR3, is DVKVTQSSRYLVKRTGEKVFLECVQDMDHENMFWYRQDPGLGLRLIYFSYDVKMKEKGDIPEGYSVSREKKERFSLILESASTNQTSMYLCASSFTGADTQYFGPGTRLTVL.

This sequence joins TRBV6-5 and TRBJ1-5; 7 nucleotides match TRBD1. From germline, CDR1 is MNHEY and CDR2 SVGAGI. The CDR3 has 14 residues. V lost 6 bases and J lost 1; bases outside the gene matches: 3. CDR3 DNA: TGTGCCAGCAGATCGGGACAGAGCAATCAGCCCCAGCATTTT. Translation gives CASRSGQSNQPQHF.

The chain links TRBV5-1 to TRBJ2-1; 16 bases are shared with TRBD2. CDR3 length: 19 amino acids. V dropped 3 bases and J dropped 0; count of bases not matched to a gene: 6. Germline lookup yields CDR1 SGHRS and CDR2 YFSETQ. Here the CDR3 reads CASSSGLAGGPSSYNEQFF. The DNA for the CDR3 is TGCGCCAGCAGCTCGGGACTAGCGGGAGGGCCTTCCTCCTACAATGAGCAGTTCTTC.

This chain links TRBV7-9 with TRBJ1-3; tentatively, D is TRBD1 (5 bases). The CDR3 sequence is 14 residues long. Germline CDR1 and CDR2: SEHNR and FQNEAQ (reference sequence). V was cut by 5 bases and J by 2 bases, with 10 bases left in between. The DNA for the CDR3 is TGTGCCAGCAGCCAGACAGCCCCTGGAAACACCATATATTTT. Translated: CASSQTAPGNTIYF.

The chain carries TRBV7-8 and TRBJ2-7; 7 positions match TRBD1. Germline CDR1 and CDR2: SGHVS and FQNEAQ. Trimming took 2 bases from V and 3 from J; bases not matched to a gene: 4. The CDR3 spans 14 residues. The CDR3 DNA is TGTGCCAGCAGCTTACGGGACAGTGGCTACGAGCAGTACTTC. Translation: CASSLRDSGYEQYF.

The chain joins TRBV6-6 to TRBJ1-1, with D unclear. This CDR3 comprises 13 residues. Germline V gene lookup returns CDR1 MNHNY and CDR2 SVGAGI (reference sequence). Trimming removed 2 bases from V and 3 bases from J, with 7 bases in between. CDR3 DNA: TGTGCCAGCAGTTACGCAGCAGACACTGAAGCTTTCTTT. It yields the protein CASSYAADTEAFF.

V usage is TRBV5-5 and J usage is TRBJ1-4; 8 positions agree with TRBD1. The CDR3 extends over 16 amino acids. Looked up from germline, CDR1 is SGHKS and CDR2 is YYEKEE (reference sequence). Trimming took 4 bases from V and 8 from J; bases not matched to a gene: 13. The CDR3: CASSTTGQARLEKLFF. The CDR3 DNA follows: TGTGCCAGCAGCACCACGGGACAGGCACGTTTGGAAAAACTGTTTTTT.